The entry below gives a single T cell receptor beta chain sequence along with its context. What this receptor recognizes is not known. No much larger clone is present one base from it, and per-base qualities are unavailable. The record originates from a study of blood T cell repertoires in COVID-19 (dated by TCRdb to between 2020 and 2021). Background on the whole study: Collaborator samples came from the United States, Italy and Spain and covered acute and convalescent phases of COVID-19. The samples were drawn from the first 160 participants of the ongoing ImmuneRACE study and from roughly 1,300 subjects provided by 6 global collaborators. The prospective study material was composed of cDNA or gDNA derived from T cells, B-cell-depleted T cells, or PBMCs. Deeply sampled blood TCRbeta repertoires from subjects exposed to, actively infected with, or recovered from COVID-19 were included in the dataset. Sample metadata almost always included a de-identified subject ID, COVID-19 status, age in years and sex. Where available, HLA class I and class II types were taken from metadata supplied by the sample provider and were not determined by assay-based typing. The repertoires were released in a freely available public database intended as a resource for research on the immune response to SARS-CoV-2. General findings and caveats noted by the study authors: Clinical and demographic metadata were provided uncurated, with the amount varying by source and participant.

The immunoSEQ Assay, a bias-controlled multiplex PCR, was used to amplify TCRbeta CDR3 regions from genomic DNA. On the authors' methods: The number of nucleated cells in each sample was estimated by amplification of reference gene primers within the assay. To quantify the absolute abundance of each unique TCRbeta CDR3 rearrangement, sequence reads were collapsed and filtered. For each sample, productive Simpson clonality was calculated as the square root of Simpson's diversity index across productive rearrangements. Sourced from immuneACCESS, this table was stored by TCRdb with only in-frame sequences that have V and J called. A share of the clones is absent; for the studies checked, an unresolved V gene accounts for under half, and the remainder has no known explanation. V and J calls and clone size are those listed in that table; D and trimming were worked out from the DNA. The sample data list about 120,000 clones, and about 80% of these were observed just once. The top ten clones comprise about a sixth of the sample.

From its cysteine to its phenylalanine, the CDR3 spans 13 amino acids. The DNA shown is the 39-base CDR3, in frame from base 1. For this chain, trimming is 6 bases at the V end and 5 bases at the J end, and the number of junction bases without a gene match is 2. Taken from the germline V gene, the CDR1 and CDR2 loops are MGHRA and YSYEKL. Each collaborating institution followed its own protocols to collect whole blood in K2EDTA tubes. For TCRbeta analysis, collaborators shipped samples in one of three forms: frozen whole blood, isolated PBMCs, or DNA extracted from either of those sample types. The receptor's source is a man aged 55 to 70 with active or convalescent COVID-19. The sequencing input was peripheral blood. Here the chain combines TRBV4-1 and TRBJ2-5, with 11 bases in between that match TRBD2. The CDR3 in this case is CASSWTSGETQYF. The DNA sequence reads TGCGCCAGCAGTTGGACTAGCGGGGAGACCCAGTACTTC.